The T cell receptor beta chain under discussion was sequenced for a study of cytomegalovirus exposure and HLA in healthy donors. The CDR3 consists of 11 residues. Germline V CDR1 and CDR2: MNHNY, SVGAGI (reference sequence). The ends were cut back, 0 bases at V and 10 bases at J, with 7 bases in the middle. This clone was seen a single time. Vbeta (60) and Jbeta (13) primers were used in the PCR. Assay: immunoSEQ multiplex PCR; the TCRdb copy retains only in-frame clones and omits some. The sample lists about 76,000 clones, 65% to 75% seen once, with approximately 16% in the top ten. This chain connects TRBV6-6 to TRBJ2-7, with D maybe TRBD1 (5 bases). The sample comprised PBMCs. This receptor was taken from a woman aged 40 to 49 in good health and CMV-seropositive. CDR3 DNA sequence: TGTGCCAGCAGTTACTCAGGGGATCAGTACTTC. Its translation: CASSYSGDQYF.